Given below is one T cell receptor (beta chain) in context. Its antigen is unknown. These data originate in a study of OX40 agonist ivuxolimab in advanced cancers. Study outcomes and limitations: Not determined was the antigen specificity of the expanded peripheral T cells. Clonal expansion from baseline to week 6 occurred in both CD4+ and CD8+ T cells.

The method was immunoSEQ multiplex PCR; TCRdb's version includes in-frame clones alone and lacks a portion of them. This table holds approximately 90,000 clones, roughly 89% found once. Sampling times: baseline, cycle 4 day 1, cycle 7 day 1. The V gene's germline CDR1 is MNHEY and CDR2 SVGAGI. The CDR3 is made up of 10 amino acids. Trimming pared 5 bases from V and 4 bases from J, leaving 2 bases between. This sequence was found in an adult with an advanced solid tumor such as melanoma, head and neck, liver or kidney cancer. V and J are TRBV6-5 and TRBJ1-2; D is ambiguous. The source material was CD4+ or CD8+ T cells sorted from blood, sampled in a trial of the OX40 agonist ivuxolimab. CDR3 protein: CASSPYGYTF. The CDR3 bases are TGTGCCAGCAGTCCCTATGGCTACACCTTC.